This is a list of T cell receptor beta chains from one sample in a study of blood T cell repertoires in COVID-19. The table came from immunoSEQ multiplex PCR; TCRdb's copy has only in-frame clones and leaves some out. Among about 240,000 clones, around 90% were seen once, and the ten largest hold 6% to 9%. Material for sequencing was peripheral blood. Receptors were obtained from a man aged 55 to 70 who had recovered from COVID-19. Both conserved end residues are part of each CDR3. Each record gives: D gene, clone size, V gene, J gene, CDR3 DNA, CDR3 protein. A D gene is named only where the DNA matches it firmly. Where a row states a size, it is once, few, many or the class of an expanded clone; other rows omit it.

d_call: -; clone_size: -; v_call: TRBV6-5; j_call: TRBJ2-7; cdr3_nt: TGTGCCAGCAGTTTGACAAGCAAGTACGAGCAGTACTTC; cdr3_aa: CASSLTSKYEQYF
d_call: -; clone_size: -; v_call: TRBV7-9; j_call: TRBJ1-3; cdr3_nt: TGTGCCAGCATCCAGAGGGAATCTGGAAACACCATATATTTT; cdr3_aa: CASIQRESGNTIYF
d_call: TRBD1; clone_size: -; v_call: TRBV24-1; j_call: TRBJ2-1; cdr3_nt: TGTGCCACCAGTGATTTACAGGGGGCCTCCTACAATGAGCAGTTCTTC; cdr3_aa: CATSDLQGASYNEQFF
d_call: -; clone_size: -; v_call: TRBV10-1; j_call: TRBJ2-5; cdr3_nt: TGCGCCAGCAGTGTAGGAGGAGGGCTAGCTGAGGAGACCCAGTACTTC; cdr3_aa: CASSVGGGLAEETQYF
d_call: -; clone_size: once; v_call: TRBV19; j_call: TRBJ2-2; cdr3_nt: TGTGCCAGTAGTATGGTACTCCCCAGGACCGGGGAGCTGTTTTTT; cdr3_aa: CASSMVLPRTGELFF
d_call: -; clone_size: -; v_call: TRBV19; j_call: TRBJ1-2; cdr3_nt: TGTGCCAGTACCACCAGGGCGCAAAACTATGGCTACACCTTC; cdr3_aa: CASTTRAQNYGYTF
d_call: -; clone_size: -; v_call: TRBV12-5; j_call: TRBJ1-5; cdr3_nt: TGTGCTAGTGGTTTGGTATTGACAGGTGATAGCAATCAGCCCCAGCATTTT; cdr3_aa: CASGLVLTGDSNQPQHF
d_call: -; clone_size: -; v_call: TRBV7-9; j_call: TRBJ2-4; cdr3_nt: TGTGCCAGCAGCCCCAGACTAGTGGAACTTAAAAACATTCAGTACTTC; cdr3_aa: CASSPRLVELKNIQYF
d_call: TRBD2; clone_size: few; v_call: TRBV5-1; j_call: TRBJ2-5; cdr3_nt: TGCGCCAGCAGCTTGATATCTAGCGGGGGAGGATACCAAGAGACCCAGTACTTC; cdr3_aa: CASSLISSGGGYQETQYF
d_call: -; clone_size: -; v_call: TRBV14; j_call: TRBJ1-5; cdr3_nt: TGTGCCAGCAGCCAAGGGGCGAATCAGCCCCAGCATTTT; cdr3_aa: CASSQGANQPQHF
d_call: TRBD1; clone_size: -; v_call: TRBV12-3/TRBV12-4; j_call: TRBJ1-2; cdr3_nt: TGTGCCAGCAGTCGACAGGGGAACTATGGCTACACCTTC; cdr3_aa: CASSRQGNYGYTF
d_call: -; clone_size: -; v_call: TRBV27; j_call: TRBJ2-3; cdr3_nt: TGTGCCAGCAGTCGTAGGCCGGGAACAGGCACAGATACGCAGTATTTT; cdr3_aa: CASSRRPGTGTDTQYF
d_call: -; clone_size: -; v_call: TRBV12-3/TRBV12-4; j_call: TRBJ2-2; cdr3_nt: TGTGCCAGCAGTTTCTCGGGGGAGCTGTTTTTT; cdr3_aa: CASSFSGELFF
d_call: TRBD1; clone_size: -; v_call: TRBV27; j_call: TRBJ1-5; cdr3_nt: TGTGCCAGCAGTAGACAGGGCCTTGATCAGCCCCAGCATTTT; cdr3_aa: CASSRQGLDQPQHF
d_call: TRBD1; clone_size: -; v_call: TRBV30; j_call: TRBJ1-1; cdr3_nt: TGTGCCTGGAGTGCCCCTACAGGGGGCGCGAGCGCTTTCTTT; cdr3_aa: CAWSAPTGGASAFF
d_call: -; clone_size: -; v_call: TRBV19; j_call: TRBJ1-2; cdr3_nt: TGTGCCAGTAGGCCGGTGGGGGGGAGCTATGGCTACACCTTC; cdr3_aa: CASRPVGGSYGYTF
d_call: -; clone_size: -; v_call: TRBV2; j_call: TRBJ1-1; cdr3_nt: TGTGCCAGCAGTGAACAGGGGACTGAAGCTTTCTTT; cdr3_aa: CASSEQGTEAFF
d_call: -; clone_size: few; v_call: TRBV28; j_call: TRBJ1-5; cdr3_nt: TGTGCCAGCAGTTCGCCGTCAGTAAATCAGCCCCAGCATTTT; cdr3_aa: CASSSPSVNQPQHF
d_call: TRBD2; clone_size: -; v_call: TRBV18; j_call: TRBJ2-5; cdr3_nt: TGTGCCAGCTCACGACCGAGCCCGACTAGCAGCGAGACCCAGTACTTC; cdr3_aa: CASSRPSPTSSETQYF
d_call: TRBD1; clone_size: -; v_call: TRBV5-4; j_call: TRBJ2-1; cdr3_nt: TGTGCCAGCAGCGATGGGACAGTCTCCTACAATGAGCAGTTCTTC; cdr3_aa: CASSDGTVSYNEQFF
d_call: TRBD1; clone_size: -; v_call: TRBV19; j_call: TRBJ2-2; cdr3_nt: TGTGCCAGTATGGTAGAGGGCAGGGGGACCGGGGAGCTGTTTTTT; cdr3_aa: CASMVEGRGTGELFF
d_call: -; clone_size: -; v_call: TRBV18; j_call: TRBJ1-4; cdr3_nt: TGTGCCAGCTCACCTCGGGATGGAAAACTGTTTTTT; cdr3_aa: CASSPRDGKLFF
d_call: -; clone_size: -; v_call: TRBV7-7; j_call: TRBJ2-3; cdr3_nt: TGTGCCAGCAGCTTATTGCGGGGCCCTTCCCGCCGAGATACGCAGTATTTT; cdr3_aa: CASSLLRGPSRRDTQYF
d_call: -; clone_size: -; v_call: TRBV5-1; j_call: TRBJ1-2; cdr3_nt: TGCGCCAGCAGCTTGGCCCTCCACTATGGCTACACCTTC; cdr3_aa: CASSLALHYGYTF
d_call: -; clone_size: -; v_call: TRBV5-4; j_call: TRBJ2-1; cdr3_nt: TGTGCCAGCAGCCGCCGGGACAAAAACTACAATGAGCAGTTCTTC; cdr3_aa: CASSRRDKNYNEQFF
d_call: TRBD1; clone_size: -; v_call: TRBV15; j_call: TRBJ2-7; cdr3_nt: TGTGCCACCAGCAGACAGCGGACAGGATCCTACGAGCAGTACTTC; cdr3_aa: CATSRQRTGSYEQYF
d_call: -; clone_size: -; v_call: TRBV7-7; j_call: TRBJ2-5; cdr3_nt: TGTGCCAGCAGCCAAGAAACAGGGTATGGGGAGACCCAGTACTTC; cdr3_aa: CASSQETGYGETQYF
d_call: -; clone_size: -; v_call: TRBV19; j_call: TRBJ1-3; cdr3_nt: TGTGCCAGTAGTGCGGGTCACTCTGGAAACACCATATATTTT; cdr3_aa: CASSAGHSGNTIYF
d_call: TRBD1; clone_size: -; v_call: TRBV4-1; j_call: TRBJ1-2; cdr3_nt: TGCGCCAGCAGCCACCCGGGACAGGGAAACTATGGCTACACCTTC; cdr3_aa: CASSHPGQGNYGYTF
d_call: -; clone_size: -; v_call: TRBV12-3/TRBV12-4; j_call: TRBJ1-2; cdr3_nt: TGTGCCAGCAGTTTTTCGGGTCCCCATGGCTACACCTTC; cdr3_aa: CASSFSGPHGYTF
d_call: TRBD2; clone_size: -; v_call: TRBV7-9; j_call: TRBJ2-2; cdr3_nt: TGTGCCAACCTTCAAGCGGGGGATATCGGGGAGCTGTTTTTT; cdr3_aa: CANLQAGDIGELFF
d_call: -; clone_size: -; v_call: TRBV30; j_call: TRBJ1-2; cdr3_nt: TGTGCCTGGAGTTCCTTCCAAAGACAGGCTTGGACTGGCTACACCTTC; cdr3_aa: CAWSSFQRQAWTGYTF
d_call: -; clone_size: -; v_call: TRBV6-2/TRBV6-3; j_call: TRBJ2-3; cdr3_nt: TGTGCCAGCAGTTACGGCGGGACTAGCACAGATACGCAGTATTTT; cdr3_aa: CASSYGGTSTDTQYF
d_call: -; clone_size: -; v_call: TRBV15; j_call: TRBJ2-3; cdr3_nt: TGTGCCACCAGCAGAGAGAGCGGAGCCACAGATACGCAGTATTTT; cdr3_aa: CATSRESGATDTQYF
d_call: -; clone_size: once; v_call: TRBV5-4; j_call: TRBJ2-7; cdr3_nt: TGTGCCAGCAGCGGATCCGGGACCTACGAGCAGTACTTC; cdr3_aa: CASSGSGTYEQYF
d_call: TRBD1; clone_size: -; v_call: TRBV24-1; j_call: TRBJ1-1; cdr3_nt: TGTGCCACCAGTGACTCCGGGACAGGGGATCCTGAAGCTTTCTTT; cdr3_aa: CATSDSGTGDPEAFF
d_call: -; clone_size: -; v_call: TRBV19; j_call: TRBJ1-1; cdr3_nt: TGTGCCAGTAGTAGATTTCAGGGAACTGAAGCTTTCTTT; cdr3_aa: CASSRFQGTEAFF
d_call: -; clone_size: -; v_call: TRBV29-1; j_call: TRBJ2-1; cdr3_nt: TGCAGCGTTGAACTCTACAATGAGCAGTTCTTC; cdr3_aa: CSVELYNEQFF
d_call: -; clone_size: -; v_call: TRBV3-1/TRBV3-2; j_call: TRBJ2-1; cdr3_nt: TGTGCCAGCAGCCCCCTAAGGGGTTTCTCAAATGAGCAGTTCTTC; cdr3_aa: CASSPLRGFSNEQFF
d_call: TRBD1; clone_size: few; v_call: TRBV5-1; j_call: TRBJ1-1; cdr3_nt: TGCGCCAGCAGCCAGGTGGGACAGAAGAACACTGAAGCTTTCTTT; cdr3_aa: CASSQVGQKNTEAFF
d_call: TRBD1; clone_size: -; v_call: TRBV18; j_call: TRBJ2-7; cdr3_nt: TGTGCCAGCTCACCCGGGACAGGGGACGGCGAGCAGTACTTC; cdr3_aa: CASSPGTGDGEQYF
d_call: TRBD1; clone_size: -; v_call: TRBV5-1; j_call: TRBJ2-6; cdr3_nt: TGCGCCAGCAGTTCAGACAGGGGTGTTTCTGGGGCCAACGTCCTGACTTTC; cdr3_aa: CASSSDRGVSGANVLTF
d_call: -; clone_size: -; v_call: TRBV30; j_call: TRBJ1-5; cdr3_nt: TGTGCCTGGAGTGGACAGGAGAATCAGCCCCAGCATTTT; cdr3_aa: CAWSGQENQPQHF
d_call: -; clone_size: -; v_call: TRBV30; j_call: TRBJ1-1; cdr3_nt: TGTGCCTGGAGAGGGGACACAGATGGCGCGCTCTTT; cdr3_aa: CAWRGDTDGALF
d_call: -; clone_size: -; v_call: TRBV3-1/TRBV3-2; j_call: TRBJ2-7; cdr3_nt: TGTGCCAGCAGCCAGGGGGACTCGGTCTACGAGCAGTACTTC; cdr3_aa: CASSQGDSVYEQYF
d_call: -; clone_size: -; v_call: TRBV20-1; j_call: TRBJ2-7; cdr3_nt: TGCAGTGCCCAGGACTATCACGAGCAGTACTTC; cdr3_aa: CSAQDYHEQYF
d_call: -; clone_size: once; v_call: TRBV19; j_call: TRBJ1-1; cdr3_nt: TGTGCCAGTAGTATAGTGGGCCAGGGTGGGTACACTGAAGCTTTCTTT; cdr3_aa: CASSIVGQGGYTEAFF
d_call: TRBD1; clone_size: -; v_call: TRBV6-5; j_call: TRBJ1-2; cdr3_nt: TGTGCCAGCGGCAGACAGGGCCCGCGCCCCTACACCTTC; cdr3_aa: CASGRQGPRPYTF
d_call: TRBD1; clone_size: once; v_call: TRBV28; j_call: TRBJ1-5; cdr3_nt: TGTGCCAGCAGTCCCTCCCCCAGGGGGCGGCAGCCCCAGCATTTT; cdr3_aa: CASSPSPRGRQPQHF
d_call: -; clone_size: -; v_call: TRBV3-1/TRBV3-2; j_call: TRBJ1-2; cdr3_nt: TGTGCCAGTACTACGAGGGGGATATTTTATGGCTACACCTTC; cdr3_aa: CASTTRGIFYGYTF
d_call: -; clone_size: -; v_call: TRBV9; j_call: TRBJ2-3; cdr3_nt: TGTGCCAGCAGCGTAGTAGGGGCCGGCACAGATACGCAGTATTTT; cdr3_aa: CASSVVGAGTDTQYF
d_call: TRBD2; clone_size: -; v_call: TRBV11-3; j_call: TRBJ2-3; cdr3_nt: TGTGCCAGCAGCTTAGATGGGGCTAGCGGCCGAGATACGCAGTATTTT; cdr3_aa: CASSLDGASGRDTQYF